Below are 2 T cell receptor beta chains sequenced from a single sample in a study of long-term antiretroviral therapy in people with HIV. Researchers ran immunoSEQ v3.0 at survey level. Sequencing used immunoSEQ multiplex PCR; TCRdb keeps in-frame clones, though not all of them. This table has 20,000 to 25,000 clones, approximately 88% appearing once. The sequencing here drew on unsorted PBMCs, taken 1.2 years after starting antiretroviral therapy. The receptors come from a woman in her thirties or forties with HIV.

As for this clone: One end of the junction is discordant with germline, which a read error may explain. The gene calls are TRBV7-7 and TRBJ2-2; weak D call: TRBD1 (6 bases). Germline CDR1 and CDR2: SSHAT and FNYEAQ (reference sequence). The CDR3 is 13 residues long. CDR3 nucleotide sequence: TGTGCTAGCAGCGAAACAGGGTCCGGGGAGCTGTTTTTT. Residues: CASSETGSGELFF. The variable domain in full, completed from reference TRBV7-7 and TRBJ2-2, reads GAGVSQSPRYKVTKRGQDVTLRCDPISSHATLYWYQQALGQGPEFLTYFNYEAQPDKSGLPSDRFSAERPEGSISTLTIQRTEQRDSAMYRCASSETGSGELFFGEGSRLTVL.

The V gene is TRBV18, the J gene TRBJ1-2, with D possibly TRBD1 on 6 matching bases. Germline V gene data show CDR1 as KGHSH and CDR2 as LQKENI. The CDR3 extends over 16 amino acids. Trimming stripped 0 bases from V and 1 base from J, with 12 bases between. The CDR3 bases are TGTGCCAGCTCACCACCGACGTTGGACAGTAACTATGGCTACACCTTC. This gives the protein CASSPPTLDSNYGYTF.